These 18 T cell receptor beta chains originate from one sample sequenced in a study of tumor-infiltrating lymphocytes in primary liver carcinoma. cDNA specific to TCR beta was made from approximately 500 ng of total RNA, with a constant-region primer employed for priming. Libraries for TCR beta were built through three nested multiplex PCR rounds, which together made up a slightly modified ARM-PCR procedure. The two initial PCR rounds, 9 to 11 cycles each, used TRBV1-TRBV30 forward and C-beta reverse primers. TCRdb analysed the multiplex PCR reads with MiXCR anew, one entry per CDR3 protein. The data show about 300,000 distinct CDR3 sequences, less than 75% seen once. The study extracted blood RNA from unsorted whole blood and also extracted germline DNA. What was sequenced was peripheral blood. Receptors originate from a man aged 40-50 years with primary liver carcinoma and hepatitis B virus infection.

On this clonotype itself: Because it lacks the conserved phenylalanine or tryptophan at the end, this CDR3 is likely a read error. V gene TRBV11-2 combines with J gene TRBJ2-2; no clear D gene. Trimming took off 1 base at V and 2 bases at J, with 8 bases between the two ends. This CDR3 region has 15 residues. Looked up from germline, CDR1 is SGHAT and CDR2 is FQNNGV. CDR3 sequence (DNA): TGTGCCAGCAGCTTAGTGCAGACTAACACCGGGGAGCTGTTTTCT. Translation gives CASSLVQTNTGELFS.

This clonotype appeared many times. V usage is TRBV6-2 or TRBV6-3 and J usage is TRBJ2-5; 14 bases align to TRBD2. The V segment lost 4 bases and the J segment 4 bases; nucleotides outside the gene matches: 5. Germline CDR1 and CDR2: MNHEY and SVGEGT. CDR3 size: 16 residues. The DNA of the CDR3 is TGTGCCAGCAGTTCCGGGACTAGCGGGAGTCGAGAGACCCAGTACTTC. This codes for CASSSGTSGSRETQYF.

As concerns this clonotype: A read error may explain this, as a much larger clone is one base away. The chain employs TRBV6-6 and TRBJ2-3, with D possibly matching TRBD2 (6 bases). This CDR3 is 14 amino acids long. Germline loops: CDR1 MNHNY, CDR2 SVGAGI (reference sequence). The CDR3 DNA is TGTGCCAGTCGGAATAGCGGCCTCACAGATACGCAGTGTTTT. Its protein product is CASRNSGLTDTQCF.

As for this clonotype: The junction departs from germline at one end; a sequencing error may be responsible. The V gene is TRBV28, the J gene TRBJ2-7; D perhaps matches TRBD2 (6 bases). Germline V gives CDR1 MDHEN, CDR2 SYDVKM. CDR3 length equals 15 residues. CDR3 nucleotides: TGTACCAGCAACTTTCGGGGGACGAGCTCCTACGAGCAGTACTTC. It encodes CTSNFRGTSSYEQYF.

To note about this clonotype: An end of the junction does not agree with germline; a read error may underlie this. The chain is built from TRBV6-5 and TRBJ2-3, with 7 nucleotides matching TRBD1. Germline CDR1 and CDR2: MNHEY and SVGAGI. The CDR3 spans 13 residues. This CDR3 reads CASTETGTDTQCF. CDR3 sequence (DNA): TGTGCCAGCACAGAGACGGGGACAGATACGCAGTGTTTT.

This clonotype has a count of ten or more. The chain recombines TRBV4-2 with TRBJ2-2; 7 bases are a match to TRBD2. The length of the CDR3 is 15 residues. Unmatched junction bases numbered 1, after V lost 2 bases and J lost 1 base. CDR1 is LGHNA and CDR2 is YNFKEQ in the germline V gene. Here the CDR3 reads CASSQSSGNTGELFF. Here the CDR3 DNA reads TGTGCCAGCAGCCAATCTAGCGGGAACACCGGGGAGCTGTTTTTT.

Notes on this clonotype: Relative to the germline gene, one junction end is altered; a read error may explain this. This sequence joins TRBV10-3 and TRBJ2-1; D possibly corresponds to TRBD2 (5 bases). CDR1 ENHRY and CDR2 SYGVKD come from the germline V gene. CDR3 size: 15 residues. The CDR3 nucleotides are TGTGTCATCAGCCCGACTATACAATCCTACAATGAGCAGTTCTTC. Protein: CVISPTIQSYNEQFF.

As concerns this clonotype: This is likely a read error, given that the CDR3 carries no conserved phenylalanine or tryptophan at its end. The V call is TRBV10-2, the J call TRBJ2-7; tentatively, D is TRBD1 (5 bases). Between the trimmed V and J ends, which lost 3 bases and 3 bases, there was a span of 15 bases. The CDR3 is made up of 15 amino acids. Germline-derived CDR1 and CDR2 are WSHSY and SAAADI. In DNA form, the CDR3 reads TGCGCCAGCAGTGATCTTAACTTGGGGCTCTACGAGCAGTACTTA. It encodes CASSDLNLGLYEQYL.

The chain carries TRBV12-3 or TRBV12-4 and TRBJ1-6; the D is unclear. The CDR3 consists of 14 residues. V shed 1 base and J shed 9 bases, with 10 bases lying between them. CDR3 coding DNA: TGTGCCAGCAGTTTAGGATGGAAGAGTTCACCCCTCCACTTT. This encodes CASSLGWKSSPLHF.

In regard to this clonotype: One end of the junction does not line up with germline, which may come from a read error. CDR3 DNA sequence: TGTGCCAGCAGTTTAAGAGGACGGGGTAGCTCCTACGAGCAGTGCTTC. Its translation: CASSLRGRGSSYEQCF. The chain joins TRBV12-3 or TRBV12-4 to TRBJ2-7; TRBD2 is a possible D gene (5 bases). The CDR3 covers 16 residues.

V usage is TRBV9 and J usage is TRBJ1-6, with D possibly TRBD1 on 6 matching bases. Germline CDR1 is SGDLS and CDR2 is YYNGEE. CDR3 length: 17 residues. Trimming left V 3 bases short and J 7 bases short, with 20 bases between. This chain's CDR3 is CASSATPGGAGNSPLHF. The CDR3 DNA follows: TGTGCCAGCAGCGCCACGCCCGGGGGCGCTGGGAATTCACCCCTCCACTTT. The full variable domain, its missing parts supplied by reference TRBV9 and TRBJ1-6, is DSGVTQTPKHLITATGQRVTLRCSPRSGDLSVYWYQQSLDQGLQFLIQYYNGEERAKGNILERFSAQQFPDLHSELNLSSLELGDSALYFCASSATPGGAGNSPLHFGNGTRLTVT.

This clonotype showed up many times. The chain carries TRBV29-1 and TRBJ1-5; no definite D call. This CDR3 has 11 residues. Trimming stripped 4 bases from V and 4 bases from J, with 5 bases between. The germline V gene encodes CDR1 SQVTM and CDR2 ANQGSEA. CDR3 in amino acids: CSVGENQPQHF. The CDR3 nucleotides are TGCAGCGTTGGGGAAAATCAGCCCCAGCATTTT.

In regard to this clonotype: This may be a read error, as it is one base from a much larger clone. CDR3 amino acids: CASSQGGGPSYNEQFF. The CDR3 bases are TGCGCCAGCAGCCAAGGGGGGGGCCCCTCCTACAATGAGCAGTTCTTC. The rearrangement uses TRBV4-3 and TRBJ2-1, with a weak D call TRBD2 (7 bases). This CDR3 is 16 amino acids long. The V gene's germline CDR1 is LGHNA and CDR2 YSLEER. V lost 1 base, J lost 0 bases, and 10 bases lay in between.

This clonotype was counted at least ten times. This sequence joins TRBV6-1 and TRBJ2-3; TRBD2 aligns across 10 bases. The J segment lost 4 bases and the V segment lost 5 bases, leaving 12 bases of the junction unmatched. Looked up from germline, CDR1 is MNHNS and CDR2 is SASEGT. CDR3 size: 17 residues. The CDR3: CASSIRTSGGGPDTQYF. The CDR3 DNA reads as TGTGCCAGCAGTATTAGGACTAGCGGAGGGGGCCCAGATACGCAGTATTTT.

Regarding this clonotype: A clone one base away is much larger, so this may be a read error. The V and J genes are TRBV4-2 and TRBJ2-6; D perhaps matches TRBD1 (5 bases). The germline V gene encodes CDR1 LGHNA and CDR2 YNFKEQ. This CDR3 comprises 20 residues. The CDR3 protein is CANSQGSNLVGLSGANVLTF. CDR3 DNA: TGTGCCAACAGCCAAGGGTCGAATCTAGTGGGGCTCTCTGGGGCCAACGTCCTGACTTTC.

About this clonotype: A much larger clone lies one base from this, so it may be a read error. The rearrangement links TRBV6-1 to TRBJ2-7, with a tentative D call TRBD1 (6 bases). This CDR3 is 14 amino acids long. Germline CDR1 MNHNS, CDR2 SASEGT. The CDR3 spells CASSVDGQLYGQYF. The DNA of the CDR3 is TGTGCCAGCAGTGTCGATGGACAGCTCTACGGGCAGTACTTC.

The rearrangement joins TRBV14 to TRBJ2-3, with a possible D match to TRBD2 (6 bases). CDR3 length: 16 residues. Germline V gene lookup returns CDR1 SGHDN and CDR2 FVKESK. V lost 4 bases and J 2 bases, leaving 16 bases between the germline ends. DNA of the CDR3: TGTGCCAGCAGCCTCTACCAGGGACTTAACACAGATACGCAGTATTTT. This sequence encodes CASSLYQGLNTDTQYF.

This clonotype was observed a handful of times. The chain has TRBV11-1 and TRBJ2-1; 7 bases agree with TRBD2. Germline V lookup: CDR1 SGHAT, CDR2 FQDESV (reference sequence). V lost 5 bases and J lost 12; bases outside the gene matches: 13. The length of the CDR3 is 14 residues. CDR3 protein: CASSPGLTGALQFF. The CDR3 region has the DNA TGTGCCAGCAGCCCGGGACTAACGGGAGCGCTGCAGTTCTTC.